The present T cell receptor (beta chain) was sequenced within a study of blood T cell repertoires in COVID-19. The method was immunoSEQ multiplex PCR; TCRdb's version includes in-frame clones alone and lacks a portion of them. The sample contains approximately 130,000 clones, 75% to 90% of which appear only once. The clonotype was recovered from a man aged 25 to 40 who had recovered from COVID-19. The specimen was PBMCs or T cells enriched from blood (not recorded which).

The CDR3 DNA sequence: TGTGCCAGCAGCCGTGGGACAGTGACAGGGACTGAAGCTTTCTTT. Protein product: CASSRGTVTGTEAFF. The chain uses TRBV14 and TRBJ1-1, with 7 positions matching TRBD1. Germline trimming cut 4 bases from V and 5 bases from J; bases unmatched to any gene: 10. The CDR3 totals 15 residues. Germline CDR1 reads SGHDN; CDR2 reads FVKESK.